Shown below are 3 T cell receptor beta chains from a single sample sequenced in a study of vaccination and CD4 T cells after COVID-19 (dated by TCRdb to between 2022 and 2023). Library prep was done by PCR. The instrument was an Illumina iSeq 100. Starting from the raw public reads, TCRdb applied fastp trimming at Q25, assembled clones with MiXCR and retained in-frame beta chains. Every distinct CDR3 protein forms one entry, paired with its most common genes and DNA. The sample table shows 20,000 to 25,000 distinct CDR3 sequences, and under 60% are seen once. The top ten clonotypes cover around 1.1% of the sample. The source material was CD4+ T cells from blood, sampled before SARS-CoV-2 vaccination. Receptors were obtained from a human donor who had recovered from COVID-19.

This chain connects TRBV28 to TRBJ2-7, with 12 positions matching TRBD1. CDR1 is MDHEN and CDR2 is SYDVKM in the germline V gene. The CDR3 sequence is 14 residues long. V shed 6 bases, J shed 4 bases, and the junction held 4 bases outside the gene matches. This CDR3 reads CASRPGQGAYEQYF. CDR3 nucleotides: TGTGCCAGCAGACCGGGACAGGGGGCTTACGAGCAGTACTTC.

The CDR3 reads CASSESSPGPYNEQFF. The CDR3 DNA sequence: TGTGCCAGCAGTGAAAGCTCCCCCGGGCCCTACAATGAGCAGTTCTTC. V usage is TRBV2 and J usage is TRBJ2-1, with D unclear. Germline V gene sequence: CDR1 SNHLY, CDR2 FYNNEI. The CDR3 totals 16 residues. V dropped 2 bases and J dropped 2 bases, with 13 bases sitting between them.

The chain is built from TRBV19 and TRBJ2-1, with 7 bases lining up with TRBD2. Germline CDR1 LNHDA, CDR2 SQIVND (reference sequence). After removal of 5 bases from V and 2 bases from J, the junction contained 9 bases not matched to a gene. The CDR3 spans 16 residues. This chain's CDR3 is CASSFSGTGPYNEQFF. CDR3 bases: TGTGCCAGTAGTTTCAGCGGGACCGGCCCCTACAATGAGCAGTTCTTC.